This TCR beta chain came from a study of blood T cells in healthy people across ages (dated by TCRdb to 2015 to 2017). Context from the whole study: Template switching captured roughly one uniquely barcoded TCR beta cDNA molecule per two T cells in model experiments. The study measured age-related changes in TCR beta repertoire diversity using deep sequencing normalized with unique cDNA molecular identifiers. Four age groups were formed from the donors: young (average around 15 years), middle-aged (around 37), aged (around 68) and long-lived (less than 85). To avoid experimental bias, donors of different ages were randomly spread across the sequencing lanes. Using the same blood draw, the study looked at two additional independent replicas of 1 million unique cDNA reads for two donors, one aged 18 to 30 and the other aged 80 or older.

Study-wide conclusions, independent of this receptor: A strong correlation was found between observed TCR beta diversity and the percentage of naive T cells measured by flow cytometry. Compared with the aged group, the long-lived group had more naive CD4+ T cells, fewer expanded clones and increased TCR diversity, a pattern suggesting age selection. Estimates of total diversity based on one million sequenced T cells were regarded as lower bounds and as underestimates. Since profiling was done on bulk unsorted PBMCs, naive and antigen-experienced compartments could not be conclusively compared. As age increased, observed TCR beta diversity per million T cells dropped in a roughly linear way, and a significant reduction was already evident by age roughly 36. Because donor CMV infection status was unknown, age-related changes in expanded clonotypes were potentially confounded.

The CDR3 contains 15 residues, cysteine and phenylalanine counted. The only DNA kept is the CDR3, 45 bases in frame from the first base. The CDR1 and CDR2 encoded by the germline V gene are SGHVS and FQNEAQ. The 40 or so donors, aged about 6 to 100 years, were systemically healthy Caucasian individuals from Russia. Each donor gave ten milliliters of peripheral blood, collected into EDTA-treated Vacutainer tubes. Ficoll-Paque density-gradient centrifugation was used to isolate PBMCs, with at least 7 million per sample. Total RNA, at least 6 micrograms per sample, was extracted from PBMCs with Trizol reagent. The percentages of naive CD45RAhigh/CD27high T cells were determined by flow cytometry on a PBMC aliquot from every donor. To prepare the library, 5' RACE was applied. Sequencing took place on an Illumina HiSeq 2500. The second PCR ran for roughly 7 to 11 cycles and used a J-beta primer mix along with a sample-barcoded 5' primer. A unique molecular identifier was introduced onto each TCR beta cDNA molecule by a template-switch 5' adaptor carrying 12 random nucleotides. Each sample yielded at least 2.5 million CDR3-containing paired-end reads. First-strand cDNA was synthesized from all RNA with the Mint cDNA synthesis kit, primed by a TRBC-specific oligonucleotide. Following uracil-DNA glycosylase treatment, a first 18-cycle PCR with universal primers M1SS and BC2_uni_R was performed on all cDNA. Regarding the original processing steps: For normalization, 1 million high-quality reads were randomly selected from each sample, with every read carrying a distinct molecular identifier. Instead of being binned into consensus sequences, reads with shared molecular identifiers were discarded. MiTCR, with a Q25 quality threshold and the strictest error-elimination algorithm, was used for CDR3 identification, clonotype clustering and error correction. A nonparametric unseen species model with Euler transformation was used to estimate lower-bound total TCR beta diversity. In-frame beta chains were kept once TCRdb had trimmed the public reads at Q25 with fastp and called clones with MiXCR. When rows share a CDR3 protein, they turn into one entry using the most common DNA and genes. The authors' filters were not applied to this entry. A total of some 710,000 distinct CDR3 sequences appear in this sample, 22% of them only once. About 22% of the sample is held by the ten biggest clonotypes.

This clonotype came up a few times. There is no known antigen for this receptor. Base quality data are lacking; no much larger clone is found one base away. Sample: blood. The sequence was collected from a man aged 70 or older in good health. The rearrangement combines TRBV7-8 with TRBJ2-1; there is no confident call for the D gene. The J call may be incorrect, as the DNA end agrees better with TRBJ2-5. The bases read TGTGCCAGCAGCCATAGACGCTCATCCGCAGAGACCCAGTACTTC. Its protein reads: CASSHRRSSAETQYF.